A selection of T cell receptor beta chains follows, all from one sample in a study of blood T cell repertoires in COVID-19. Some clones are missing from TCRdb's copy, which holds only in-frame ones; the method was immunoSEQ multiplex PCR. Altogether fewer than 150,000 clones are present, around 76% being singletons, with the ten largest covering 10% to 12%. Sequenced material: peripheral blood. The source is a human donor in a cohort sampled during active COVID-19. The CDR3 runs from the conserved cysteine through the conserved F or W. A D gene is named only where the DNA matches it firmly. Only part of the rows carry a size: once, few, many, or a class if the clone is expanded.

v_gene	abundance	j_gene	d_gene	len	CDR3aa	CDR3nt
TRBV13	NA	TRBJ2-1	TRBD1	14	CASCPGTGYNEQFF	TGTGCCAGCTGCCCAGGGACAGGGTACAATGAGCAGTTCTTC
TRBV18	NA	TRBJ1-5	NA	14	CASSPRDGNQPQHF	TGTGCCAGCTCACCCAGGGATGGCAATCAGCCCCAGCATTTT
TRBV6-5	NA	TRBJ2-2	NA	15	CASSTAAAGTGELFF	TGTGCCAGCAGCACAGCAGCGGCAGGAACCGGGGAGCTGTTTTTT
TRBV30	NA	TRBJ1-5	TRBD1	17	CAWSTWSGTASNQPQHF	TGTGCCTGGAGTACGTGGTCCGGGACAGCAAGCAATCAGCCCCAGCATTTT
TRBV5-4	NA	TRBJ1-4	TRBD1	13	CASSAGQEEKLFF	TGTGCCAGCAGCGCGGGACAGGAGGAAAAACTGTTTTTT
TRBV30	NA	TRBJ1-6	TRBD1	15	CAWRPRTGLGSPLHF	TGTGCCTGGCGGCCTCGGACAGGGCTCGGTTCACCCCTCCACTTT
TRBV7-2	NA	TRBJ2-3	NA	12	CASSLKTAEQYF	TGTGCCAGCAGCTTAAAAACAGCAGAGCAGTATTTT
TRBV25-1	NA	TRBJ2-7	TRBD1	16	CASSESFEGQGYEQYF	TGTGCCAGCAGTGAAAGTTTTGAAGGACAGGGTTACGAGCAGTACTTC
TRBV27	many	TRBJ2-3	NA	14	CASGVGGSTDTQYF	TGTGCCAGCGGAGTGGGGGGTAGCACAGATACGCAGTATTTT
TRBV6-2/TRBV6-3	NA	TRBJ2-7	TRBD1	13	CASSTGTGGEQYF	TGTGCCAGCAGTACCGGGACAGGTGGCGAGCAGTACTTC
TRBV4-1	NA	TRBJ1-5	TRBD1	16	CASSQEGQVVNQPQHF	TGCGCCAGCAGCCAGGAAGGACAGGTCGTAAATCAGCCCCAGCATTTT
TRBV2	NA	TRBJ2-3	TRBD2	14	CASRLAGVTDTQYF	TGTGCCAGCCGACTAGCGGGGGTTACAGATACGCAGTATTTT
TRBV5-1	NA	TRBJ2-7	NA	13	CASSWVPGGEQYF	TGCGCCAGCAGTTGGGTCCCCGGCGGCGAGCAGTACTTC
TRBV2	NA	TRBJ2-1	TRBD2	14	CASRIAGGWNEQFF	TGTGCCAGCAGGATAGCGGGCGGATGGAATGAGCAGTTCTTC
TRBV10-1	NA	TRBJ1-1	TRBD1	14	CASSESIRGNEAFF	TGCGCCAGCAGTGAAAGTATCAGGGGGAATGAAGCTTTCTTT
TRBV15	NA	TRBJ1-1	NA	14	CATSRDEAWTEAFF	TGTGCCACCAGCAGAGATGAGGCTTGGACTGAAGCTTTCTTT
TRBV10-1	once	TRBJ1-4	TRBD1	15	CASSESNRGGEKLFF	TGCGCCAGCAGTGAGTCGAACAGGGGAGGTGAAAAACTGTTTTTT
TRBV5-1	NA	TRBJ2-5	TRBD1	16	CASSAGTGDRWETQYF	TGCGCCAGCAGCGCCGGGACAGGGGATAGGTGGGAGACCCAGTACTTC
TRBV7-2	NA	TRBJ2-7	TRBD1	15	CASSSTGTGIVEQYF	TGTGCCAGCAGCTCAACCGGGACAGGGATTGTCGAGCAGTACTTC
TRBV10-1	NA	TRBJ1-2	TRBD1	16	CASSASLATGVYGYTF	TGCGCCAGCAGTGCGAGTCTGGCTACAGGGGTCTATGGCTACACCTTC
TRBV11-2	NA	TRBJ1-3	NA	17	CASSSTWGGSPGNTIYF	TGTGCCAGCAGCTCCACATGGGGGGGATCTCCTGGAAACACCATATATTTT
TRBV5-6	NA	TRBJ2-7	TRBD1	15	CASSLGTGETYEQYF	TGTGCCAGCAGCTTGGGGACAGGGGAAACCTACGAGCAGTACTTC
TRBV6-5	NA	TRBJ2-3	TRBD2	15	CASSYSRGGTDTQYF	TGTGCCAGCAGTTACTCGCGGGGGGGCACAGATACGCAGTATTTT